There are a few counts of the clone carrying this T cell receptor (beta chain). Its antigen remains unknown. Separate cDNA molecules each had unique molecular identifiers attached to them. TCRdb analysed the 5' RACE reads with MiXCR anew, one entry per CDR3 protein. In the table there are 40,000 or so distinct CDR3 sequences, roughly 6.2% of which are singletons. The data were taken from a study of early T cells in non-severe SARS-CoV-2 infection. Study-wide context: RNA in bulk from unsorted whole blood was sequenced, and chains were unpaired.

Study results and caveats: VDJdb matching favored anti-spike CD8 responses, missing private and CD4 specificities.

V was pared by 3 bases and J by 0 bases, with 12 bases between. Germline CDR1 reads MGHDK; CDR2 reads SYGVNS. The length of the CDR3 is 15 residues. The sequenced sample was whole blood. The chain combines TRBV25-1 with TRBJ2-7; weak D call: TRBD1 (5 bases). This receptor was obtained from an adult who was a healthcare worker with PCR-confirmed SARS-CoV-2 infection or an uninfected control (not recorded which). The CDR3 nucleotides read TGTGCCAGCAGTGAGAAAGCAGGGCTCTCCTACGAGCAGTACTTC. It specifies CASSEKAGLSYEQYF.